A single T cell receptor beta chain is shown here with its context. Its target antigen remains unknown. No base qualities exist here, and no much larger clone lies one base off it. The source of the sample is a study of cytomegalovirus exposure and HLA in healthy donors (dated by TCRdb to 2016 to 2017). About the investigation overall: An earlier analysis of approximately 600 of the donors reported more than 250 Gb of sequence data and roughly 100 million unique TCR beta sequences from roughly 180 million T cells. Approximately 330 gigabases of sequencing data and 70 million to 95 million unique TCR sequences made up an early release that covered approximately 650 HLA-typed donors. Among the roughly 370 genotyped donors, around 81% belonged to the genetic ancestry cluster associated with self-reported Caucasian donors. The study aimed to test whether cataloging public T cell receptors could reveal signatures of past pathogen exposure. The T cell repertoires of 700 or so subjects were profiled by immunosequencing and related to cytomegalovirus serostatus. Along with the approximately 650-subject first cohort, a separate validation cohort of over a hundred different subjects was used. To predict cytomegalovirus infection status, the study combined high-throughput TCR immunosequencing, statistical association of individual TCRs with disease status, and machine learning. In a later analysis, previously published TCR beta repertoires from more than 500 donors were re-analyzed and high-resolution HLA genotyping was added so that TCR occurrence patterns could be studied. The later analysis used no new phenotypic data to find candidate immune exposures, relying instead on TCR beta sequences and their occurrence across donors. An earlier analysis of approximately 640 of the donors applied high-throughput TCR beta sequencing to assess whether each TCR beta V gene segment acted as functional or pseudogenic. Donor age, sex, ethnicity and CMV serostatus were collected together with the repertoire data. A later genetic analysis used genome-wide SNP genotypes for about 55% of the 666 donors, treating that subset as a discovery cohort. Every repertoire in the discovery cohort had been generated on one and the same sequencing platform. HLA typing covered class I and class II loci at four-digit resolution. Typing coverage varied by locus: about 629-630 donors for A, B, C, DRB1 and DQB1; about 520 for DQA1; 600 to 610 for DPA1; some 470 for DPB1. Five DR-DQ haplotypes were handled as single units for association and clustering, since linkage in the cohort was strong. Among 398 genotyped donors of the cohort, an average of around 240,000 unique TCR beta nucleotide sequences were sequenced per donor, roughly 20% of them non-productive. What the research found in general, with its limitations: Strong co-occurrence of HLA alleles, especially DR and DQ, made assigning TCR associations to individual alleles difficult. Presence/absence analyses assumed roughly uniform sequencing depth across donors, an assumption that may not hold. CMV serostatus was the only immune exposure information available for the cohort. The 87-base-pair reads could not distinguish some IMGT-functional V segments, including TRBV6-2 and TRBV6-3, so those segments were excluded. It was suggested by the authors that the approach could potentially be generalized to other disease states and immunological phenotypes. A further reported finding was that TCR beta sequences accurately predicted the HLA-A and HLA-B alleles for most subjects in the first cohort. In a later analysis, several top co-occurrence clusters were reported to appear linked to parvovirus B19, influenza, CMV and Epstein-Barr virus. A later analysis found that most CMV-associated TCR beta chains appeared HLA-restricted, with HLA associations seemingly driven largely by CMV exposure. An earlier analysis of around 600 of the donors showed that most TCR beta V segments appeared in productive rearrangements either about 90% or about 30% of the time, which broadly matched IMGT annotations. Cytomegalovirus status was reported to be diagnosed by the classifier with high specificity and sensitivity in both the original and validation cohorts. A few of the identified cytomegalovirus-associated TCR beta chains were confirmed in vitro to be specific for cytomegalovirus antigens. In a later analysis, TCR association rates were found to vary across HLA loci, with the most associated TCRs seen for DRB1 alleles and the fewest for HLA-C alleles. A later analysis found that HLA-associated TCR beta chains were more clonally expanded and had lower generation probabilities than equally common non-associated chains. Across donors, most TCR sequences were observed very rarely, whereas some public TCRs were present in many individuals. This cohort had only TCR beta chains sequenced, and the lack of alpha or paired-chain data limited which features could be detected. The study listed approximately 150 TCR beta chains as associated with cytomegalovirus. Because HLA typing was missing for some donors at each locus, association tests included only the typed subset. A later genetic analysis reported fewer N-insertions in productive TCRs among donors in an Asian-associated ancestry cluster than the roughly 650-donor mean. Linkage disequilibrium might explain the correlated functional status among segregating V segments, but an unknown experimental factor could not be ruled out. At a false discovery rate of 0.05, a later analysis linked under 20,000 TCR beta sequences to specific HLA alleles. The earlier analysis of around 600 of the donors excluded approximately 15 rarely observed V segments, including chromosome 9 orphons, because counts were too low. A group of highly shared sequence variants was considered likely to be a technical artifact of the sequencing pipeline. V-gene and J-gene trimming of TCR beta chains was associated with a missense DCLRE1C variant in a later genetic analysis, and the association was replicated in an independent cohort.

In total, just over 650 healthy bone marrow donors made up the cohort. At the time of sampling, all cohort members were nominally healthy, though unrecorded immune exposures were likely present. The donor tested CMV seropositive and was one of the 289 seropositive cohort members. A peripheral blood sample was provided by each donor, and peripheral blood mononuclear cells were used for TCR beta sequencing. Genomic DNA extraction from the blood cell samples was performed with the Qiagen DNeasy Blood Extraction Kit. The library relied on the immunoSEQ multiplex PCR assay. For the multiplex PCR, a mixture combining 60 forward primers for TCR Vbeta segments and 13 reverse primers for TCR Jbeta segments was used. The CDR3 region of rearranged TCR beta genes was amplified from genomic DNA with a multiplex PCR assay. The Illumina HiSeq System was used to sequence the amplified TCR beta libraries as 87-base-pair reads. The original pipeline was this. In a later analysis, 80 million or so unique TCR beta chains were counted across the 690 or so repertoires, and roughly 10 million of these chains were shared by at least two donors. Raw reads were error-corrected and collapsed into unique sequences by a nearest-neighbor algorithm in which closely related sequences were merged to remove PCR and sequencing errors. To assign V, D and J gene segments, CDR3 sequences were aligned to IMGT reference sequences. For a sequence to be retained, a match of at least six nucleotides was required to both a V gene segment and a J gene segment. A rearrangement was called productive if the CDR3 had no stop codons and remained in frame with V and J, and every other rearrangement was called non-productive. Following IMGT convention, CDR3 was defined as the stretch from the second conserved V-encoded cysteine to the conserved J-encoded phenylalanine. The earlier analysis of a few hundred of the donors excluded sequences that lacked an unambiguous match to a single V gene segment. In an earlier analysis of 587 of the donors, V segments were called functional above 56.7% productive rearrangements and were called segregating when the between-donor standard deviation exceeded 5%. A statistical classification framework was built to diagnose cytomegalovirus status from the catalog of TCR beta chain sequences. A later analysis assigned V and J genes by comparing TCR nucleotide sequences with IMGT/GENE-DB human TR gene sequences. Using the TCRdist pipeline, a later analysis assigned CDR3 sequences along with most-parsimonious VDJ recombination scenarios. In a later analysis, every TCR beta chain was defined by the combination of its CDR3 amino acid sequence and its V-gene family, and reads without a unique V-gene family were dropped. To address suspected cross-contamination and a sequencing artifact, a later analysis removed several hundred highly shared, low-generation-probability nucleotide sequences. For each public chain, a later analysis derived a clonal expansion index from normalized ranks of inferred template counts within each repertoire. In a later analysis, generation probabilities were computed using a VDJ recombination model fitted to out-of-frame rearrangements, and the results were checked against IGoR. A later analysis scored TCR-TCR, TCR-HLA and TCR-CMV co-occurrence with hypergeometric tests, applying a repertoire-size bias correction to TCR pairs. False discovery rates were estimated in a later analysis by permuting HLA or CMV assignments 20 times. In a later analysis, co-occurring TCRs were grouped using DBSCAN, and TCRdist sequence similarity was added for clustering within HLA-allele-positive subsets. Co-occurrence clustering excluded repertoires with fewer than 30,000 or more than 120,000 public chains, plus five with anomalous nucleotide sharing. TCRdb mirrors the immuneACCESS table, restricted to in-frame sequences. Some clones are absent from its copies; in checked studies, under half trace to an unresolved V gene, and the reason for the others is unknown. V, J and clone size reflect that table, while D and trimming were determined from the DNA. The table for this sample lists approximately 180,000 clones; almost 85% of them were counted only once. 4.8% of the sample belongs to the ten largest clones.

V is clipped by 4 bases and J by 3 bases, and the sequence between their germline boundaries is 20 bases long. The germline V gene (reference sequence) specifies SGHNT as CDR1 and YYREEE as CDR2. From the cysteine through the phenylalanine, the CDR3 covers 16 amino acids. CDR3 DNA only is kept here, 48 bases in frame from base 1. Source material: PBMCs. This sequence was found in a girl between 10 and 17 years old in good health and CMV-seropositive. Recombination linked TRBV5-4 to TRBJ2-7; TRBD1 is perhaps the D gene, given 6 matching bases. CDR3 sequence: CASSLMTEGVIYEQYF. The bases are TGTGCCAGCAGCCTGATGACAGAGGGGGTAATCTACGAGCAGTACTTC.